Listed below are T cell receptor beta chains from one sample, sequenced in a study of T-cell reconstitution after alpha-beta-depleted transplantation in children. TCRdb ran MiXCR on the PCR reads and lists one entry per CDR3 protein. The sample yields approximately 400,000 distinct CDR3 sequences, about a tenth seen once. Sample: PBMCs from the stem cell graft donor, taken from the stem cell graft. These receptor sequences come from a human donor who donated a stem cell graft to a child with acute myeloid leukemia. CDR3s include the opening cysteine and the closing phenylalanine or tryptophan. The D gene is left open where the match is weak. Some rows have no size entry. The others give once, few or many, or a class for an expanded clone.

D gene: -
clone size: few
V gene: TRBV6-1
J gene: TRBJ2-1
CDR3 DNA: TGTGCCAGCAGGGGGGACTCATTCAATGAGCAGTTCTTC
CDR3 protein: CASRGDSFNEQFF

D gene: -
clone size: -
V gene: TRBV12-5
J gene: TRBJ2-2
CDR3 DNA: TGTGCTAGTGGTTTGGTATCTCTTCGGACAGCGAACACCGGGGAGCTGTTTTTT
CDR3 protein: CASGLVSLRTANTGELFF

D gene: -
clone size: many
V gene: TRBV7-8
J gene: TRBJ1-1
CDR3 DNA: TGTGCCAGCAGCCTACAGCAGAACACTGAAGCTTTCTTT
CDR3 protein: CASSLQQNTEAFF

D gene: TRBD2
clone size: many
V gene: TRBV20-1
J gene: TRBJ2-1
CDR3 DNA: TGCAGGGCCGGATTTAGCGGGAGTGTGTATGAGCAGTTCTTC
CDR3 protein: CRAGFSGSVYEQFF

D gene: -
clone size: -
V gene: TRBV30
J gene: TRBJ1-2
CDR3 DNA: TGTGGGAGCTACTCAGGGGATTATTATGGCTATACCTTC
CDR3 protein: CGSYSGDYYGYTF

D gene: -
clone size: -
V gene: TRBV18
J gene: TRBJ1-5
CDR3 DNA: TGTGCCAGCTCACCGGACACGTCGTGGCCCCAGCATTTT
CDR3 protein: CASSPDTSWPQHF

D gene: TRBD2
clone size: few
V gene: TRBV20-1
J gene: TRBJ2-3
CDR3 DNA: TGCAGTGCTAGAGATGAAACTAGCGGGTTCTCAGATACGCAGTATTTT
CDR3 protein: CSARDETSGFSDTQYF

D gene: -
clone size: few
V gene: TRBV7-9
J gene: TRBJ1-4
CDR3 DNA: TGTGCCAGCAGTACAATGGGGACGTCTGGAAAACTGTTTTTT
CDR3 protein: CASSTMGTSGKLFF

D gene: -
clone size: few
V gene: TRBV5-6
J gene: TRBJ2-1
CDR3 DNA: TGTGCCAGCAGCCATACCCTTAAGCCCTACAATGAGCAGTTCTTC
CDR3 protein: CASSHTLKPYNEQFF

D gene: TRBD1
clone size: -
V gene: TRBV5-1
J gene: TRBJ2-4
CDR3 DNA: TGCGCCAGCAGCACGGGACAGCGAAACATTCAGTACTTC
CDR3 protein: CASSTGQRNIQYF

D gene: TRBD1
clone size: few
V gene: TRBV20-1
J gene: TRBJ2-1
CDR3 DNA: TGCAGTGCTAGAGATCGGGACAGGGGGTCCTACAATGAGCAGTTCTTC
CDR3 protein: CSARDRDRGSYNEQFF

D gene: -
clone size: -
V gene: TRBV4-1
J gene: TRBJ2-3
CDR3 DNA: TGCGCCAGCAGCCCCCTGATCGGGGAATCTTCAGATACGCAGTATTTT
CDR3 protein: CASSPLIGESSDTQYF

D gene: TRBD2
clone size: few
V gene: TRBV20-1
J gene: TRBJ2-1
CDR3 DNA: TGCAGTGCTAGACGGCGGGGGAGCTCCTACAATGAGCAGTTCTTC
CDR3 protein: CSARRRGSSYNEQFF

D gene: TRBD1
clone size: few
V gene: TRBV6-2/TRBV6-3
J gene: TRBJ2-3
CDR3 DNA: TGTGCCAGCAAATACAGGGGAGAGACTAGCACAGATACGCAGTATTTT
CDR3 protein: CASKYRGETSTDTQYF

D gene: -
clone size: -
V gene: TRBV5-1
J gene: TRBJ1-6
CDR3 DNA: TGCGCCAGCAGCTTGGAGGGGGGCAATAATTCACCCCTCCACTTT
CDR3 protein: CASSLEGGNNSPLHF

D gene: -
clone size: many
V gene: TRBV7-9
J gene: TRBJ1-2
CDR3 DNA: TGTGCCAGCAGCTTCACAGGACTTAACTATGGCTACACCTTC
CDR3 protein: CASSFTGLNYGYTF

D gene: TRBD1
clone size: -
V gene: TRBV7-6
J gene: TRBJ2-1
CDR3 DNA: TGTGCCAGCAGCTTAAGCAGGGGGAGCTCCTACAATGAGCAGTTCTTC
CDR3 protein: CASSLSRGSSYNEQFF